This TCR beta chain was captured in a study of blood T cell repertoires in COVID-19. Study overall: Sites across the United States, Italy and Spain contributed samples from acute and convalescent COVID-19. T cells, B-cell-depleted T cells, or PBMCs provided the cDNA or gDNA that served as material.

In the original processing: Nucleated cell counts were estimated from reference gene primer amplification. Repertoires were generated with immunoSEQ multiplex PCR, while TCRdb's copy carries only in-frame clones and drops some. The V and J calls and clone size were taken over from that table, and D and trimming were inferred from the DNA. The repertoire holds approximately 490,000 clones, roughly 90% seen once, with about 0.75% in the top ten. Among Cohort 3 donors, those recovered had two negative PCRs, clearance, or symptom resolution. This TCR derives from a woman between 18 and 29 years old who had recovered from COVID-19. Sequenced sample: PBMCs or T cells enriched from blood (not recorded which).

In DNA form, the CDR3 reads TGTGCCAGCTCGCTTTCGGGGAGGGATACGCAGTATTTT. Its protein product is CASSLSGRDTQYF. The chain has TRBV2 and TRBJ2-3, with D possibly matching TRBD2 (6 bases). Trimming left V 8 bases short and J 6 bases short, with 15 bases between. This CDR3 spans 13 amino acids. In germline, CDR1 is SNHLY, CDR2 FYNNEI.